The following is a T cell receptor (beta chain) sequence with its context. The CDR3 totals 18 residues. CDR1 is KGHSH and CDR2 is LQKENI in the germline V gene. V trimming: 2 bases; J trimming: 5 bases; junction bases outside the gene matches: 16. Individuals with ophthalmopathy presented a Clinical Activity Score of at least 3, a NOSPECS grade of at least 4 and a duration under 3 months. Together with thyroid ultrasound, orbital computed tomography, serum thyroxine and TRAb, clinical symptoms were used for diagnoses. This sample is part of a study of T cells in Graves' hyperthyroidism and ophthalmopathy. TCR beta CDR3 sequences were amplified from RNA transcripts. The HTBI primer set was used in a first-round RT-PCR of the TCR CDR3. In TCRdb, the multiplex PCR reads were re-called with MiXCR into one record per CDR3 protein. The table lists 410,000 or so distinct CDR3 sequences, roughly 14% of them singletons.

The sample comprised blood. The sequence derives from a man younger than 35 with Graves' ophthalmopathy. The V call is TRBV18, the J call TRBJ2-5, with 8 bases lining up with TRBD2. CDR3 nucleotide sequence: TGTGCCAGCTCACCAACGCTGCGGGGGGCCCTCTCCATCGAGACCCAGTACTTC. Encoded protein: CASSPTLRGALSIETQYF.